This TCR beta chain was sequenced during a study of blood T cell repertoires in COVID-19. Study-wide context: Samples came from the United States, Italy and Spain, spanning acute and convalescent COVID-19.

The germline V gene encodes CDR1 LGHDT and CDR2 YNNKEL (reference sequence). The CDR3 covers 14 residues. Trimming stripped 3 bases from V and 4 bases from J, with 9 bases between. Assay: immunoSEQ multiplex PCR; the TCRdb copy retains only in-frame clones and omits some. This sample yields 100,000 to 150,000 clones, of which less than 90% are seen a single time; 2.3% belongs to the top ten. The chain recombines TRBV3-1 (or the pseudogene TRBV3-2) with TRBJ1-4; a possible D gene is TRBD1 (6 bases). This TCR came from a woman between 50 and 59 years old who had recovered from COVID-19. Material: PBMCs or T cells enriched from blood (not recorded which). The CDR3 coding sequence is TGTGCCAGCAGCCAGGCACAGGGTAATGAAAAACTGTTTTTT. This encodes CASSQAQGNEKLFF.